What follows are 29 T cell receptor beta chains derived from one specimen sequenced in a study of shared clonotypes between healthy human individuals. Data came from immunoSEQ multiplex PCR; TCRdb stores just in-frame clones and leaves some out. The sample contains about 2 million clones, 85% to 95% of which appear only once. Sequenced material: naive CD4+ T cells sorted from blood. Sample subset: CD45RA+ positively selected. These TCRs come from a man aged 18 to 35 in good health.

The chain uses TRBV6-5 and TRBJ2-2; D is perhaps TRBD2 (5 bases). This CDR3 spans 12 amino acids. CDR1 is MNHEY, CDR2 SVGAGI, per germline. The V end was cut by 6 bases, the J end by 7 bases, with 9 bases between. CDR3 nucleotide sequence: TGTGCCAGCAGGGTCGGGGACGGGGAGCTGTTTTTT. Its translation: CASRVGDGELFF.

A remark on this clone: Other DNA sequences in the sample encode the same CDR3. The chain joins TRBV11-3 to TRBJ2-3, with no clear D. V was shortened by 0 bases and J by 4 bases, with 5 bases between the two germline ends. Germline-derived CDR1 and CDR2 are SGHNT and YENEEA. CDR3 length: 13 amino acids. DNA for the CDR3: TGTGCCAGCAGCTTAGATCGAGCAGATACGCAGTATTTT. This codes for CASSLDRADTQYF. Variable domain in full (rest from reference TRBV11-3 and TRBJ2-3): EAGVVQSPRYKIIEKKQPVAFWCNPISGHNTLYWYLQNLGQGPELLIRYENEEAVDDSQLPKDRFSAERLKGVDSTLKIQPAELGDSAVYLCASSLDRADTQYFGPGTRLTVL.

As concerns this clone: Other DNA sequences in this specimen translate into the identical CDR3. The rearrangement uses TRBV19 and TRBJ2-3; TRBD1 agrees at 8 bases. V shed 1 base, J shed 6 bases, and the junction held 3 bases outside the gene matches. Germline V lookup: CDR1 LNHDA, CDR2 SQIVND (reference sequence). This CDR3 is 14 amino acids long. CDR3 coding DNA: TGTGCCAGTAGTATAGGGACAGGGACTGATACGCAGTATTTT. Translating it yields CASSIGTGTDTQYF.

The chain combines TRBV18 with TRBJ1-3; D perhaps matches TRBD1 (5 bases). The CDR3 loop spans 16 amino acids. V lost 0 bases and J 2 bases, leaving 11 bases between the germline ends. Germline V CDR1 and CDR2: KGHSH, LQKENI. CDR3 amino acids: CASSPPGVRTGNTIYF. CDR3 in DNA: TGTGCCAGCTCACCACCGGGGGTCAGGACTGGAAACACCATATATTTT.

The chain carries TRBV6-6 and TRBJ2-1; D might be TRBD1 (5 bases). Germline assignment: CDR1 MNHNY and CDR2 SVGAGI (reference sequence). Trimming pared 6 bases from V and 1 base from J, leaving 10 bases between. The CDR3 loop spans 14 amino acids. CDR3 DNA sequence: TGTGCCAGCAGCCCCCGACAGTCCTACAATGAGCAGTTCTTC. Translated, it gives CASSPRQSYNEQFF.

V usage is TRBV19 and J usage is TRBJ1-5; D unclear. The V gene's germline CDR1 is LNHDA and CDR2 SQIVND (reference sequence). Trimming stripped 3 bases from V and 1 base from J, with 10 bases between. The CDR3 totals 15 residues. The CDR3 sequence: CASSIWGRSNQPQHF. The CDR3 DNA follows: TGTGCCAGTAGTATCTGGGGTAGGAGCAATCAGCCCCAGCATTTT.

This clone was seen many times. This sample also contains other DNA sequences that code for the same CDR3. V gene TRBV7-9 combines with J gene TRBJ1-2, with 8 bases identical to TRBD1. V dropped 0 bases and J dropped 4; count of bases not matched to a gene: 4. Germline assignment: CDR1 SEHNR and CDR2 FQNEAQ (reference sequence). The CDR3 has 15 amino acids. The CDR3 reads CASSLATGDRYGYTF. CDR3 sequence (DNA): TGTGCCAGCAGCTTAGCGACAGGGGACCGCTATGGCTACACCTTC.

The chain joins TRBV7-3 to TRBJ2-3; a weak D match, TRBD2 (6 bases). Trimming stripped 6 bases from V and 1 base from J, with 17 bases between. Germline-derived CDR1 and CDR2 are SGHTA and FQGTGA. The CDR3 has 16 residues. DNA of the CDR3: TGTGCCAGCAGAAGAAAGGCGGGGTGGGGCACAGATACGCAGTATTTT. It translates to CASRRKAGWGTDTQYF.

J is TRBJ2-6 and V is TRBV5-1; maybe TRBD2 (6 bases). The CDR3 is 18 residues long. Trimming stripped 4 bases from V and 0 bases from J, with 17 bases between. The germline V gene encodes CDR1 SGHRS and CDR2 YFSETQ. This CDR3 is CASSLSGVAPSGANVLTF. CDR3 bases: TGCGCCAGCAGCCTTAGCGGAGTGGCTCCCTCTGGGGCCAACGTCCTGACTTTC. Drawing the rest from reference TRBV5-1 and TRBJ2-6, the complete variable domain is KAGVTQTPRYLIKTRGQQVTLSCSPISGHRSVSWYQQTPGQGLQFLFEYFSETQRNKGNFPGRFSGRQFSNSRSEMNVSTLELGDSALYLCASSLSGVAPSGANVLTFGAGSRLTVL.

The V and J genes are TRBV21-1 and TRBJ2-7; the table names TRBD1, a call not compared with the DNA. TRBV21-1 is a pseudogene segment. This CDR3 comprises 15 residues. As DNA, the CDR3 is TGTGCCAGCTCCTTCTTGTTGGGACAGATCTACGAGCAGTACTTC. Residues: CASSFLLGQIYEQYF.

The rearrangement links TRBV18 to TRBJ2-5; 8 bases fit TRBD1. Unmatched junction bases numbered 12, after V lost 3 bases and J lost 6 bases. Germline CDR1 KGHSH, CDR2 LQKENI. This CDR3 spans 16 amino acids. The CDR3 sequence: CASSPINRGDSKTQYF. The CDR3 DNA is TGTGCCAGCTCACCCATAAACAGGGGGGATTCGAAGACCCAGTACTTC.

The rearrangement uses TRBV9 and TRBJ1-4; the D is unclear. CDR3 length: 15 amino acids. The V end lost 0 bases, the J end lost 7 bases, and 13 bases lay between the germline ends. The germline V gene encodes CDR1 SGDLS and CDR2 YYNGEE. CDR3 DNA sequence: TGTGCCAGCAGCGTAGATGAGGGATACGTTGAAAAACTGTTTTTT. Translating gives CASSVDEGYVEKLFF.

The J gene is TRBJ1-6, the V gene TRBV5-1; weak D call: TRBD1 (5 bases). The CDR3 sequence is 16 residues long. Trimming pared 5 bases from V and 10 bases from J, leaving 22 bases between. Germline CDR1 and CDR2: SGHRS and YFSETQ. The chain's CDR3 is CASSPTGGRVNSPLHF. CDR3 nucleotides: TGCGCCAGCAGTCCGACTGGCGGCAGGGTGAACTCACCCCTCCACTTT.

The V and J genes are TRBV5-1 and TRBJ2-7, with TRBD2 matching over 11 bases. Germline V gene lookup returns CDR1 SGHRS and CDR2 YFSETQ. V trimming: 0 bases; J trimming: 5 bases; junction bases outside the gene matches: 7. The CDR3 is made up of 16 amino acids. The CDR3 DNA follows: TGCGCCAGCAGCTTGGGGGCACTAGCGGGAGTGAACGAGCAGTACTTC. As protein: CASSLGALAGVNEQYF.

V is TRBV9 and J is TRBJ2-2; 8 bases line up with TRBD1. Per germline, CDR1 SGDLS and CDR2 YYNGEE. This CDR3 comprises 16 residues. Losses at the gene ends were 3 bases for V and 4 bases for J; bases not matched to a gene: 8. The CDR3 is CASSATIQGGTGELFF. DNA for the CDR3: TGTGCCAGCAGCGCCACTATACAGGGGGGCACCGGGGAGCTGTTTTTT.

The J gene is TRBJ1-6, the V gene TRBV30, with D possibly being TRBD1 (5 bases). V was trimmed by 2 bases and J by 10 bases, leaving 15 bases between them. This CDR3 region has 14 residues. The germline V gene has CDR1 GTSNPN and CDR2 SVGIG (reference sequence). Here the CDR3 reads CAWSRTRGESPLHF. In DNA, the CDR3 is TGTGCCTGGAGTCGGACACGCGGGGAATCACCCCTCCACTTT.

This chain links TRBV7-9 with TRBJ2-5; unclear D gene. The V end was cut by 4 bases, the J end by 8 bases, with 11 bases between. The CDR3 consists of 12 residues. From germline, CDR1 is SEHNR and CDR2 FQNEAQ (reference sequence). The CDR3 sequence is CASSSNEYTQYF. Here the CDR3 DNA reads TGTGCCAGCAGCTCCAATGAATACACCCAGTACTTC.

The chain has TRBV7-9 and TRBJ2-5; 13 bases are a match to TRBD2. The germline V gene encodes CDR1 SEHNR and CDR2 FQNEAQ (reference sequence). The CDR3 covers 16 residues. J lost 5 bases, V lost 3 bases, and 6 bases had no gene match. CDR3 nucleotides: TGTGCCAGCAGCTTCTTCCCGACTAGCGGGGGGGAGACCCAGTACTTC. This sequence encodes CASSFFPTSGGETQYF.

In nucleotides, the CDR3 is TGTGCCAGCAGCTTGTCGAGGACAGTGAACACTGAAGCTTTCTTT. Translation gives CASSLSRTVNTEAFF. The chain recombines TRBV11-2 with TRBJ1-1, with a tentative D call TRBD1 (6 bases). With 3 bases removed from V and 0 bases from J, the gap between germline ends came to 11 bases. Germline V gene sequence: CDR1 SGHAT, CDR2 FQNNGV. The CDR3 has 15 residues. The variable domain in full, with the rest retrieved from reference TRBV11-2 and TRBJ1-1, is EAGVAQSPRYKIIEKRQSVAFWCNPISGHATLYWYQQILGQGPKLLIQFQNNGVVDDSQLPKDRFSAERLKGVDSTLKIQPAKLEDSAVYLCASSLSRTVNTEAFFGQGTRLTVV.

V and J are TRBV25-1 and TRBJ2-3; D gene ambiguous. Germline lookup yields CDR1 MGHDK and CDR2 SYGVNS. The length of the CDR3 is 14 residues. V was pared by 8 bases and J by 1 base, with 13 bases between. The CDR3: CASSLSSGTDTQYF. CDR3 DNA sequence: TGTGCCAGCTCCCTAAGTTCGGGCACAGATACGCAGTATTTT.

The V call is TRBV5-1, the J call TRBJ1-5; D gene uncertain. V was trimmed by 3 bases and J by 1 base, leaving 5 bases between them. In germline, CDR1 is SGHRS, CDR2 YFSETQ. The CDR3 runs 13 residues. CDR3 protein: CASSWGSNQPQHF. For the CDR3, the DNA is TGCGCCAGCAGCTGGGGAAGCAATCAGCCCCAGCATTTT. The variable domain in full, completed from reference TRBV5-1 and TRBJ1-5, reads KAGVTQTPRYLIKTRGQQVTLSCSPISGHRSVSWYQQTPGQGLQFLFEYFSETQRNKGNFPGRFSGRQFSNSRSEMNVSTLELGDSALYLCASSWGSNQPQHFGDGTRLSIL.

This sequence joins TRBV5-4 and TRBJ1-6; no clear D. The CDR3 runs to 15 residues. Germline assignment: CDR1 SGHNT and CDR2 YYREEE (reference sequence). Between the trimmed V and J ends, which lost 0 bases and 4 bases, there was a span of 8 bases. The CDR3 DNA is TGTGCCAGCAGCTTGGATCAGTTTTATAATTCACCCCTCCACTTT. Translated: CASSLDQFYNSPLHF.

This CDR3 is CASSIQYGYTF. The CDR3 region has the DNA TGTGCCAGTAGTATCCAGTATGGCTACACCTTC. This rearrangement joins TRBV19 to TRBJ1-2, with no clear D. Trimming stripped 3 bases from V and 5 bases from J, with 4 bases between. The CDR3 covers 11 residues. Germline-derived CDR1 and CDR2 are LNHDA and SQIVND (reference sequence).

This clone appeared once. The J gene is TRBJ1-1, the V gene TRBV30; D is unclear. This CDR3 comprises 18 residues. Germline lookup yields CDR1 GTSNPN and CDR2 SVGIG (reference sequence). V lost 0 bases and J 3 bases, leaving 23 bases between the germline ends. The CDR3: CAWSVILGFRGSDTEAFF. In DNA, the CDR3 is TGTGCCTGGAGTGTCATTTTGGGTTTCCGGGGTTCGGACACTGAAGCTTTCTTT. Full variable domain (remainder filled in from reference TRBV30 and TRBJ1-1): SQTIHQWPATLVQPVGSPLSLECTVEGTSNPNLYWYRQAAGRGLQLLFYSVGIGQISSEVPQNLSASRPQDRQFILSSKKLLLSDSGFYLCAWSVILGFRGSDTEAFFGQGTRLTVV.

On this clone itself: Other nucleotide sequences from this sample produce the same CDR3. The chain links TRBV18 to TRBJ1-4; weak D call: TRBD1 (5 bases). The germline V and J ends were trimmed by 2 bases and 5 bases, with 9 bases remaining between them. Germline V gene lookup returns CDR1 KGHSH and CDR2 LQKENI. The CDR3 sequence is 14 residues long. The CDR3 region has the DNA TGTGCCAGCTCACCAGGGGCCCAGAATGAAAAACTGTTTTTT. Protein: CASSPGAQNEKLFF.

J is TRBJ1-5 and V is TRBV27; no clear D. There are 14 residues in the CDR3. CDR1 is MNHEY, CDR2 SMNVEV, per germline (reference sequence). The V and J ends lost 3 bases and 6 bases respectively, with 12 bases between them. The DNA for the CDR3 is TGTGCCAGCAGTTTTATCGGCGTAAGTCAGCCCCAGCATTTT. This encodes CASSFIGVSQPQHF.

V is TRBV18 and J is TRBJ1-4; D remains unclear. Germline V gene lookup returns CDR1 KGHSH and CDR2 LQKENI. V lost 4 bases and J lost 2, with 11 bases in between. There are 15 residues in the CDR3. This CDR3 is CASSQVEYTNEKLFF. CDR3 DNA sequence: TGTGCCAGCTCACAAGTGGAATACACTAATGAAAAACTGTTTTTT.

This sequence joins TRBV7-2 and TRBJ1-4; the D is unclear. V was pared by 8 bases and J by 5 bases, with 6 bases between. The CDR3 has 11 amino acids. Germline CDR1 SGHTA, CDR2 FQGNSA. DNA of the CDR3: TGTGCCAGCGGGAGAAATGAAAAACTGTTTTTT. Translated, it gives CASGRNEKLFF.

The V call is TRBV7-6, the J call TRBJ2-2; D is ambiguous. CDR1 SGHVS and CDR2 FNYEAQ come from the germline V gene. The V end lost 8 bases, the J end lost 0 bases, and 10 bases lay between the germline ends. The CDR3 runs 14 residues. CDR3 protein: CASGPTANTGELFF. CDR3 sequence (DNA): TGTGCCAGCGGGCCGACGGCGAACACCGGGGAGCTGTTTTTT.